This T cell receptor beta chain was obtained from a study of T cells after yellow fever vaccination. The CDR3 length is 13 residues. Germline trimming cut 6 bases from V and 8 bases from J; bases unmatched to any gene: 8. CDR1 and CDR2 (germline): DFQATT, SNEGSKA (reference sequence). Via MiXCR, TCRdb re-called the 5' RACE reads, giving one row per CDR3 protein. In the table there are some 600,000 distinct CDR3 sequences, roughly a sixth of which are singletons. Sequences were derived from PBMCs, sampled about 5 days after the first yellow fever vaccination. The clonotype originates from a man aged 18 to 35 who received the YFV17D yellow fever vaccine. This chain uses TRBV20-1 with TRBJ1-4; 8 bases fit TRBD1. The CDR3 protein is CSATDRGGEKLFF. The CDR3 DNA follows: TGCAGTGCAACCGACAGGGGTGGGGAAAAACTGTTTTTT.